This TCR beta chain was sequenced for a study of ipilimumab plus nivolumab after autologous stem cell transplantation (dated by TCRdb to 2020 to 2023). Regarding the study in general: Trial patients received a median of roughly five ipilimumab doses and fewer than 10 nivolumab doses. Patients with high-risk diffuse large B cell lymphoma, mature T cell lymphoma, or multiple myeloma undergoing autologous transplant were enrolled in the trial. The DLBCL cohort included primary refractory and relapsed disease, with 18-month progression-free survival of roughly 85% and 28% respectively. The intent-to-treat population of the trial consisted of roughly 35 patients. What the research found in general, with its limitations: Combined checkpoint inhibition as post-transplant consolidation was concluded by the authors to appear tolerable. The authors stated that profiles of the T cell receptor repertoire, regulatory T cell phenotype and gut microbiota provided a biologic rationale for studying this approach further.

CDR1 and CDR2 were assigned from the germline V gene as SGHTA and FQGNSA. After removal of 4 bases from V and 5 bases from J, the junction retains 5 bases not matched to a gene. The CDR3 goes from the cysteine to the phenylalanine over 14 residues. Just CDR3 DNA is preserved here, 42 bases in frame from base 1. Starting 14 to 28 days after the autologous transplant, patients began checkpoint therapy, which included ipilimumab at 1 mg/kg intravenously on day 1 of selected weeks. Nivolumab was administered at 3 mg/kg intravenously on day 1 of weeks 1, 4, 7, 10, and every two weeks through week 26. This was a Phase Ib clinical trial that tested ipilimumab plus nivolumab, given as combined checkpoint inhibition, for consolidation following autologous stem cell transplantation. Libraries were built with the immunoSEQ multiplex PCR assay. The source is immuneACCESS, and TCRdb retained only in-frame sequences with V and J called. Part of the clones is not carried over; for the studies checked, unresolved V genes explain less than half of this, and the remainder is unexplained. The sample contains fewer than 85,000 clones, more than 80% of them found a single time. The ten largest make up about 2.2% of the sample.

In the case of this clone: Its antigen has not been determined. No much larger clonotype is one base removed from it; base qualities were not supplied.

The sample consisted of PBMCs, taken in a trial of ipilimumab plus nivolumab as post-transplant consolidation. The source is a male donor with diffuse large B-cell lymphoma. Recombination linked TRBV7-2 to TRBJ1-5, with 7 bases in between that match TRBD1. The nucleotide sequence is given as TGTGCCAGCAGCTACGGGACAGATTATCAGCCCCAGCATTTT. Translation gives CASSYGTDYQPQHF.